These T cell receptor beta chains were read from a single sample in a study of blood T cell repertoires in COVID-19. Sequenced by immunoSEQ multiplex PCR; TCRdb stores in-frame clones only, minus some. The data contain approximately 220,000 clones, roughly 80% of them seen just once; the ten biggest clones take up about 9.4%. The material sequenced was peripheral blood. These receptor sequences come from a woman older than 75 with acute or convalescent COVID-19. CDR3s include the opening cysteine and the closing phenylalanine or tryptophan.

TRBJ1-2 | TRBV27 | CASSGWDRGLDGYTF
TRBJ2-7 | TRBV1 | CTSSRKWAPLYEQYF
TRBJ1-2 | TRBV7-2 | CASSFDAGTGGYGYTF
TRBJ2-7 | TRBV4-1 | CASSQDTAFQGGYEQYF
TRBJ2-7 | TRBV15 | CATGQSTYEQYF
TRBJ1-3 | TRBV9 | CASSSDRAVVSGNTIYF
TRBJ2-1 | TRBV7-2 | CASSPAGAGVYNEQFF
TRBJ2-3 | TRBV18 | CASSPGLNTDTQYF
TRBJ2-1 | TRBV10-3 | CATSPRDLNNEQFF
TRBJ1-4 | TRBV19 | CASSIREKLFF
TRBJ2-7 | TRBV11-3 | CASSQRGFYEQYF
TRBJ2-5 | TRBV6-5 | CASSYFGGTGQETQYF
TRBJ2-5 | TRBV18 | CASSPEQGAQYF
TRBJ2-7 | TRBV19 | CASSIGPGSYEQYF
TRBJ1-2 | TRBV7-9 | CASVQGEVAGYTF
TRBJ1-2 | TRBV6-5 | CASSRGHYGYTF
TRBJ1-4 | TRBV3-1/TRBV3-2 | CASSQGGGIREKLFF
TRBJ1-6 | TRBV12-5 | CASGSQGFDSPLHF
TRBJ2-1 | TRBV10-3 | CAITGTNGGASYNEQFF
TRBJ1-1 | TRBV19 | CASYPGQGNTEAFF
TRBJ2-3 | TRBV7-2 | CASSMVLALAGGGDTQYF
TRBJ2-2 | TRBV7-9 | CASSPNRDRATGELFF
TRBJ2-7 | TRBV19 | CASSIRGVSSYEQYF
TRBJ2-1 | TRBV9 | CASSVGGGGSYNEQFF
TRBJ1-4 | TRBV19 | CASSIDSTGVGEKLFF
TRBJ2-2 | TRBV7-3 | CASSIASGTGTGELFF
TRBJ2-7 | TRBV28 | CASGDDTGVTYEQYF
TRBJ1-1 | TRBV3-1/TRBV3-2 | CASSQVESGGEAFF
TRBJ2-7 | TRBV5-8 | CASSLRGRFNEQYF
TRBJ1-2 | TRBV10-3 | CAISEGGVLSYGYTF
TRBJ2-3 | TRBV18 | CASSPNLAAGTDTQYF
TRBJ1-1 | TRBV30 | CAWISRNTEAFF
TRBJ1-4 | TRBV7-9 | CASSLWPTGTNEKLFF
TRBJ2-7 | TRBV18 | CASSSQLGTGPYEQYF
TRBJ2-7 | TRBV29-1 | CSVASGGAYEQYF
TRBJ2-5 | TRBV18 | CASSPSRTGGQETQYF
TRBJ2-3 | TRBV5-1 | CASNRGRAEDTQYF
TRBJ2-7 | TRBV30 | CAWSRRRGRPNEQYF
TRBJ1-5 | TRBV30 | CAWSSTGNQPQHF
TRBJ1-1 | TRBV19 | CASSDPGQGAIAEAFF
TRBJ1-1 | TRBV2 | CASSEATGFTEAFF
TRBJ2-6 | TRBV19 | CASRPLAGETGVRIGANVLTF
TRBJ2-1 | TRBV7-9 | CASSLSVISYNEQFF
TRBJ1-6 | TRBV23-1 | CASSQNLEGGLLSYNSPLHF
TRBJ2-3 | TRBV10-3 | CAISDRGDRDTQYF
TRBJ1-2 | TRBV7-2 | CASSLTGQGNGYTF
TRBJ2-1 | TRBV2 | CASSRDGGPRSNEQFF
TRBJ1-5 | TRBV6-1 | CASSELSLAQHF
TRBJ2-1 | TRBV19 | CASSHGPVGVEQFF
TRBJ2-3 | TRBV27 | CASSQDRTYTDTQYF